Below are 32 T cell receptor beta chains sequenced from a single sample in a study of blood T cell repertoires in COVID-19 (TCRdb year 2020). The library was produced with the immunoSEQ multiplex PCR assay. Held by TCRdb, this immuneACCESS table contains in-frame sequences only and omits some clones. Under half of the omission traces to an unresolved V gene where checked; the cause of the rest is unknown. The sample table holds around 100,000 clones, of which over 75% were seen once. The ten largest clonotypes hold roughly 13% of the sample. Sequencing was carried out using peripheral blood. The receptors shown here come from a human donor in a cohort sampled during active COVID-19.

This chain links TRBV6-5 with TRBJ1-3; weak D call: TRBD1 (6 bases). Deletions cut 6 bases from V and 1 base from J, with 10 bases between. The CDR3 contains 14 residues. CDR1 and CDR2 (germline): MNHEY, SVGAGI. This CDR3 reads CASSRQGSGNTIYF. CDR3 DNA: TGTGCCAGCAGCCGTCAGGGGTCTGGAAACACCATATATTTT.

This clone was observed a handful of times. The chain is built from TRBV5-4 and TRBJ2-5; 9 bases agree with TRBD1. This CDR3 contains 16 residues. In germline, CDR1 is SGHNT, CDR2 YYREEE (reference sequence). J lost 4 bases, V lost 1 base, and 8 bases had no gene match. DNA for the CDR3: TGTGCCAGCAGCTTGTCTTCGACAGGGGGGGGAGAGACCCAGTACTTC. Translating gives CASSLSSTGGGETQYF.

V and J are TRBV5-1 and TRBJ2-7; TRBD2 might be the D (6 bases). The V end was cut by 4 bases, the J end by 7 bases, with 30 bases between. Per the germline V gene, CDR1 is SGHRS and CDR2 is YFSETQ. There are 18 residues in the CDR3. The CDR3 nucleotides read TGCGCCAGCAGCCCTACCCGGGGGAGCGGGCTTCCCCTCGGGGAGCAGTACTTC. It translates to CASSPTRGSGLPLGEQYF.

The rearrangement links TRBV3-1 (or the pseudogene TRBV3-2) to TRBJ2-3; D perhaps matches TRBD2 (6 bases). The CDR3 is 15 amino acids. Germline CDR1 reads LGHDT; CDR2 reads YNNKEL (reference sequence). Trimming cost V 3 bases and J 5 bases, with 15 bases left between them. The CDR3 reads CASSHSGLGIDTQYF. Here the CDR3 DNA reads TGTGCCAGCAGCCACAGCGGGCTTGGAATAGATACGCAGTATTTT.

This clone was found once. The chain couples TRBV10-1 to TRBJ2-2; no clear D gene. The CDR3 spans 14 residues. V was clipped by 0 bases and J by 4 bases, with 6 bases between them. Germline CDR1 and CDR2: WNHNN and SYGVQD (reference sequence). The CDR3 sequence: CASSESSITGELFF. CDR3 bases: TGCGCCAGCAGTGAGTCGAGTATCACCGGGGAGCTGTTTTTT.

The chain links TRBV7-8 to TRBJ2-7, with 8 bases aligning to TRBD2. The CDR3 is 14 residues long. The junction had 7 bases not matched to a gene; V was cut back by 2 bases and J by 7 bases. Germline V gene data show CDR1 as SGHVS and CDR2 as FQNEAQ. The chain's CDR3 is CASSLQAGALEQYF. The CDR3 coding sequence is TGTGCCAGCAGCTTACAAGCGGGGGCGCTTGAGCAGTACTTC. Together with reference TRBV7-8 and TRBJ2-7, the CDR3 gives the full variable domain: GAGVSQSPRYKVAKRGQDVALRCDPISGHVSLFWYQQALGQGPEFLTYFQNEAQLDKSGLPSDRFFAERPEGSVSTLKIQRTQQEDSAVYLCASSLQAGALEQYFGPGTRLTVT.

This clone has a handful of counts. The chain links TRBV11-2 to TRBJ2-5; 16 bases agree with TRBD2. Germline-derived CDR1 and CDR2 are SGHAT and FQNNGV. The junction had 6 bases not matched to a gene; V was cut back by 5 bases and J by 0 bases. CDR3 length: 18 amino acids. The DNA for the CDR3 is TGTGCCAGCAGCCCGGGACTAGCGGGAGGGGGGTACCAAGAGACCCAGTACTTC. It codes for CASSPGLAGGGYQETQYF. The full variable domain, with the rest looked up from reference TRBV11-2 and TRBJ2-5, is EAGVAQSPRYKIIEKRQSVAFWCNPISGHATLYWYQQILGQGPKLLIQFQNNGVVDDSQLPKDRFSAERLKGVDSTLKIQPAKLEDSAVYLCASSPGLAGGGYQETQYFGPGTRLLVL.

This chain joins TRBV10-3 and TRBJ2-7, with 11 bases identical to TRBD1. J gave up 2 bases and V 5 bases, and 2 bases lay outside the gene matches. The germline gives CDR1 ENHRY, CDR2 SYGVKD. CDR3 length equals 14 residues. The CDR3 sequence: CAISKGQGAYEQYF. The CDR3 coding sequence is TGTGCCATCAGTAAGGGACAGGGGGCCTACGAGCAGTACTTC.

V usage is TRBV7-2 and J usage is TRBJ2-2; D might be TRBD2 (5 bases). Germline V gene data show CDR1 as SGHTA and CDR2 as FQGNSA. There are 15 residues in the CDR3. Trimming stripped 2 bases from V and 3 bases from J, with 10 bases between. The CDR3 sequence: CASSLRGKDTGELFF. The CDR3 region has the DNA TGTGCCAGCAGCTTACGAGGGAAGGACACCGGGGAGCTGTTTTTT.

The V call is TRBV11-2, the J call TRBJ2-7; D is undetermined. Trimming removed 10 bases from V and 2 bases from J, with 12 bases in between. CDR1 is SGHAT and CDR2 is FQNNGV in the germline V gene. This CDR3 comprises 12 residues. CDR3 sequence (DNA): TGTGCCATCGGGTCCAGAGCCTACGAGCAGTACTTC. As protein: CAIGSRAYEQYF.

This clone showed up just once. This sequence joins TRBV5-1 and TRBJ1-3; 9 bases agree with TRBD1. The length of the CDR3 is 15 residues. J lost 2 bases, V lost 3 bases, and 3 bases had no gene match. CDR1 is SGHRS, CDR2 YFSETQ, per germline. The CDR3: CASSWGQGTGNTIYF. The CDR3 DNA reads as TGCGCCAGCAGCTGGGGACAGGGCACTGGAAACACCATATATTTT.

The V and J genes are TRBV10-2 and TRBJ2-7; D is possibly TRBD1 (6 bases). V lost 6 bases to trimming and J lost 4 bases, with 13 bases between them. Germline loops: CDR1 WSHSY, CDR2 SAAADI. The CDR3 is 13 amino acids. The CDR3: CASRVGQIYEQYF. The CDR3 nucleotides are TGCGCCAGCAGGGTTGGACAGATTTACGAGCAGTACTTC.

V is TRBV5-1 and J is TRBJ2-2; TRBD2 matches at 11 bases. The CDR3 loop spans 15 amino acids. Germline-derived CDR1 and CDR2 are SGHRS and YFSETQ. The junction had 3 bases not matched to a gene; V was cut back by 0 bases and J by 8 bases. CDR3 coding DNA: TGCGCCAGCAGCTTGGCACTAGCGGGAGTAGGGGAGCTGTTTTTT. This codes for CASSLALAGVGELFF.

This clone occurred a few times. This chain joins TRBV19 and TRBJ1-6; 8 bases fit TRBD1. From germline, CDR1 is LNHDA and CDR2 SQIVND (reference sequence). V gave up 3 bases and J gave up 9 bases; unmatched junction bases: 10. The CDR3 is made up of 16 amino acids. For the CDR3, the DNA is TGTGCCAGTAGTATCTACAGGGGGGTCGCACCTTCACCCCTCCACTTT. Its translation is CASSIYRGVAPSPLHF.

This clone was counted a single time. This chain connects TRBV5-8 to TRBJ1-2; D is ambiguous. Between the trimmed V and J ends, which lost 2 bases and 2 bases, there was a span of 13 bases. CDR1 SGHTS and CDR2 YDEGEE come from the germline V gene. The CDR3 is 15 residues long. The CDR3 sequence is CASSFDSASNYGYTF. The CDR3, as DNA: TGTGCCAGCAGCTTCGACTCCGCTTCGAACTATGGCTACACCTTC.

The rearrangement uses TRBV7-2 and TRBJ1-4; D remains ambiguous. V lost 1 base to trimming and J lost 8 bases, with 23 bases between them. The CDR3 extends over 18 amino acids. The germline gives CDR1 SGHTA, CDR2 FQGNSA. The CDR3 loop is CASSLESYSSLTGEKLFF. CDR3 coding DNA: TGTGCCAGCAGCTTAGAATCTTATAGTTCATTGACTGGAGAAAAACTGTTTTTT.

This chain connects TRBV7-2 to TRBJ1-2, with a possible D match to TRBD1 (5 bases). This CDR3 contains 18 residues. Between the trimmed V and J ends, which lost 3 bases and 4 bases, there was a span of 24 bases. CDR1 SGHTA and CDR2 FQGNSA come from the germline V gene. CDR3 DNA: TGTGCCAGCAGCTTCGACCAGACAGTTGGAACCCGTAGCTATGGCTACACCTTC. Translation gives CASSFDQTVGTRSYGYTF.

The CDR3 DNA sequence: TGTGCCAGCAGGATCCAGGGAGGAGACACCGGGGAGCTGTTTTTT. Protein: CASRIQGGDTGELFF. The V gene is TRBV6-5, the J gene TRBJ2-2; D may be TRBD2 (6 bases). The V and J ends lost 6 bases and 3 bases respectively, with 14 bases between them. Germline CDR1 reads MNHEY; CDR2 reads SVGAGI. The CDR3 runs 15 residues.

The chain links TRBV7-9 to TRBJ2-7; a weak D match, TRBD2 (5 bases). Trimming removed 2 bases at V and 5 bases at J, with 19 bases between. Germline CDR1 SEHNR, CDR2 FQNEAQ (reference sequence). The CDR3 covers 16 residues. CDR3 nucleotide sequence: TGTGCCAGCAGCTTAATATATTTACTAGGGCCCAACGAGCAGTACTTC. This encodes CASSLIYLLGPNEQYF.

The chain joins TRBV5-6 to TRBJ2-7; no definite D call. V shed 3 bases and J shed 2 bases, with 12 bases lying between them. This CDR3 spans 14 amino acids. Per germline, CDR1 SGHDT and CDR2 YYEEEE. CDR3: CASSSYAGAYEQYF. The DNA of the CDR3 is TGTGCCAGCAGCTCCTACGCTGGAGCCTACGAGCAGTACTTC.

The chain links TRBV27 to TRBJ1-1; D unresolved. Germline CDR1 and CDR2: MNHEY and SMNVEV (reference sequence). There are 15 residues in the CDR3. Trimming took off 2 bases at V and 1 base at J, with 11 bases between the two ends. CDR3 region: CASSLPGAGNTEAFF. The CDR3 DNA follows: TGTGCCAGCAGTTTACCCGGTGCAGGGAACACTGAAGCTTTCTTT.

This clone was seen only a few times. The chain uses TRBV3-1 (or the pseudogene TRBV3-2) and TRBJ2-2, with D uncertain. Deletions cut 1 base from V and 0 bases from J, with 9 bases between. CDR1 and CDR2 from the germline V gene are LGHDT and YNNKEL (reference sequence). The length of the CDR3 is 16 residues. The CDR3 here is CASSQVASPNTGELFF. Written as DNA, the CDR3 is TGTGCCAGCAGCCAAGTAGCCAGCCCGAACACCGGGGAGCTGTTTTTT.

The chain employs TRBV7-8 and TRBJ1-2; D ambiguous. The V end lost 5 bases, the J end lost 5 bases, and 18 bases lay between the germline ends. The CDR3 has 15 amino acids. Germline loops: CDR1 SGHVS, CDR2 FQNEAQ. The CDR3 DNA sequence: TGTGCCAGCAGCCCCTCGGCGTACGGGGAATATGGCTACACCTTC. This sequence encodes CASSPSAYGEYGYTF.

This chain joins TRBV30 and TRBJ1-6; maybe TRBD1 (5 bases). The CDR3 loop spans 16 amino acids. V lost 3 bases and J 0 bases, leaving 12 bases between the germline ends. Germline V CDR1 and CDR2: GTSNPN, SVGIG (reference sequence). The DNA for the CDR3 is TGTGCCTGGAGACTCGGGGGAAGCTCCTATAATTCACCCCTCCACTTT. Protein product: CAWRLGGSSYNSPLHF.

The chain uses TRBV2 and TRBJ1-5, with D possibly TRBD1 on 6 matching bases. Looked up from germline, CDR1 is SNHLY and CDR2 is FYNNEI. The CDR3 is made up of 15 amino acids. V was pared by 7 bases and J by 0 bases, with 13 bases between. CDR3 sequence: CASKGGGNSNQPQHF. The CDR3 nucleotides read TGTGCCAGCAAGGGGGGAGGGAATAGCAATCAGCCCCAGCATTTT.

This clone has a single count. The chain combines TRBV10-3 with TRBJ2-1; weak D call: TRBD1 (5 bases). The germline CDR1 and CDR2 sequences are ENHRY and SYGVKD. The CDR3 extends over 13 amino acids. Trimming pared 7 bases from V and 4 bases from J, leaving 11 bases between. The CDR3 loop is CAIKRQLYNEQFF. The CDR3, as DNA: TGTGCCATCAAACGACAGCTATACAATGAGCAGTTCTTC.

The CDR3 is CASTRLQGEKLFF. In nucleotides, the CDR3 is TGTGCCAGCACCAGATTACAGGGTGAAAAACTGTTTTTT. The chain combines TRBV7-9 with TRBJ1-4, with TRBD1 as a possible D gene (6 bases). The CDR3 spans 13 residues. CDR1 is SEHNR, CDR2 FQNEAQ, per germline (reference sequence). The V and J ends lost 7 bases and 7 bases respectively, with 13 bases between them.

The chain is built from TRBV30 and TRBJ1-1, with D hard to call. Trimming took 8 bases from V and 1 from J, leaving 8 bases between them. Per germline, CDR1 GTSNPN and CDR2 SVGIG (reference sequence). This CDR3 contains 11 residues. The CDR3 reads CAQRGNTEAFF. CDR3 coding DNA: TGTGCCCAGAGAGGGAACACTGAAGCTTTCTTT.

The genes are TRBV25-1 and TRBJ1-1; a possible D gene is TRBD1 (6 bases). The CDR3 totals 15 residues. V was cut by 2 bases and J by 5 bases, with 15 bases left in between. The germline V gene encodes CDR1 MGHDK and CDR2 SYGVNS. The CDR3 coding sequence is TGTGCCAGCAGTGAACCCCAGGGGATTGAGACTGAAGCTTTCTTT. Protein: CASSEPQGIETEAFF.

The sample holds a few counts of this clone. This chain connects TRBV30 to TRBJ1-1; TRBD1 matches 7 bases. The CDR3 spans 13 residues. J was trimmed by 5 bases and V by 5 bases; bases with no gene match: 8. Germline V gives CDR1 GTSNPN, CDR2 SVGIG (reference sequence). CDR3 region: CAWGQGGFTEAFF. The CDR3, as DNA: TGTGCCTGGGGACAAGGGGGCTTTACTGAAGCTTTCTTT.

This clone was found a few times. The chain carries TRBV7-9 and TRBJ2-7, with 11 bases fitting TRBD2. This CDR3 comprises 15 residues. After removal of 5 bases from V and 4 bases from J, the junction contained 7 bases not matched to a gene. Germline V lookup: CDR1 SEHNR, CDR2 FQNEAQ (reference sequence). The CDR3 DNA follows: TGTGCCAGCAGCCTTTCCGGGACTAGCGGTTACGAGCAGTACTTC. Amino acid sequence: CASSLSGTSGYEQYF.

CDR3 coding DNA: TGTGCCAGCAAGAGCGGTGACGAGGCAGATACGCAGTATTTT. It encodes CASKSGDEADTQYF. The chain is built from TRBV2 and TRBJ2-3, with a weak D call TRBD2 (5 bases). Germline lookup yields CDR1 SNHLY and CDR2 FYNNEI. V was trimmed by 7 bases and J by 4 bases, leaving 15 bases between them. The CDR3 length is 14 residues. The variable domain in full, completed from reference TRBV2 and TRBJ2-3, reads EPEVTQTPSHQVTQMGQEVILRCVPISNHLYFYWYRQILGQKVEFLVSFYNNEISEKSEIFDDQFSVERPDGSNFTLKIRSTKLEDSAMYFCASKSGDEADTQYFGPGTRLTVL.